What follows describes a single TCR beta chain. Its antigen is undetermined. The source of the sample is a study of response to subunit inactivated influenza vaccine. This CDR3 comprises 13 residues. CDR1 SNHLY and CDR2 FYNNEI come from the germline V gene. With 8 bases removed from V and 4 bases from J, the gap between germline ends came to 15 bases. TCRdb itself ran the RT-PCR reads through MiXCR, one entry per CDR3 protein. Of 610,000 or so distinct CDR3 sequences listed, 14% were seen once; the top ten hold approximately 10%. Overall study results and limits: A suggestion made by the authors is that each seasonal influenza vaccination recruits few new T cells.

This TCR derives from a man in his fifties or sixties who received an inactivated influenza vaccine. The sample here was PBMCs from blood, taken 11 to 12 days after vaccination. This chain uses TRBV2 with TRBJ2-7; possibly TRBD1 for D (6 bases). CDR3 residues: CASYGGQVYEQYF. The CDR3 DNA sequence: TGTGCCAGCTATGGGGGACAAGTTTACGAGCAGTACTTC.